One sample yielded the 6 T cell receptor beta chains listed below, sequenced in a study of low-dose radiotherapy and immunotherapy resistance in tumors. The time point denotes: after trial treatment. Noted treatment: LDRT plus nivolumab, ipilimumab, low-dose cyclophosphamide and aspirin (RACIN trial). Primers targeting TRAV and TRBV primed first-strand cDNA, covering alpha and beta chains. Amplification, which lasted approximately 20 PCR cycles, used a constant-region primer and V-primer adapter to amplify TCRs. TCRdb passed the reads through MiXCR, listing each CDR3 protein once. The sample carries approximately 100,000 distinct CDR3 sequences, around 21% recorded once. The sample was PBMCs, taken after low-dose radiotherapy plus immunotherapy. The source is a male donor with prostate cancer.

This clonotype was counted a few times. The genes are TRBV5-6 and TRBJ2-1; 7 bases align to TRBD1. The CDR3 extends over 11 amino acids. From germline, CDR1 is SGHDT and CDR2 YYEEEE. Trimming at V came to 3 bases and at J to 14 bases, leaving 5 bases not matched to a gene. CDR3 bases: TGTGCCAGCAGCTCCCGGGACAGAGAGTTCTTC. Protein product: CASSSRDREFF.

The rearrangement uses TRBV28 and TRBJ2-1; the D gene is possibly TRBD2 (5 bases). CDR3 length: 16 residues. CDR1 is MDHEN, CDR2 SYDVKM, per germline. V gave up 7 bases and J gave up 4 bases, with 20 bases separating them. CDR3 protein: CASIPGVARVYNEQFF. CDR3 DNA: TGTGCCAGCATCCCAGGAGTGGCGCGGGTTTACAATGAGCAGTTCTTC.

This clonotype was detected ten times or more. This rearrangement joins TRBV2 to TRBJ2-5, with 10 bases that match TRBD2. Per germline, CDR1 SNHLY and CDR2 FYNNEI. Losses at the gene ends were 7 bases for V and 4 bases for J; bases not matched to a gene: 6. The CDR3 is 14 amino acids. In DNA, the CDR3 is TGTGCCAGCATGCCAGCGGGGGGGCCAGAGACCCAGTACTTC. Its protein is CASMPAGGPETQYF.

The V gene is TRBV5-5, the J gene TRBJ2-1; TRBD1 aligns across 8 bases. J was trimmed by 1 base and V by 0 bases; bases with no gene match: 6. Germline V CDR1 and CDR2: SGHKS, YYEKEE (reference sequence). The CDR3 covers 17 residues. CDR3 coding DNA: TGTGCCAGCAGCTTGGGACAGGGGCCTCCATCCTACAATGAGCAGTTCTTC. This encodes CASSLGQGPPSYNEQFF.

This clonotype has at least ten counts. The chain uses TRBV9 and TRBJ2-7; 8 nucleotides align to TRBD1. This CDR3 is built from 13 residues. Germline V gives CDR1 SGDLS, CDR2 YYNGEE. Losses at the gene ends were 3 bases for V and 3 bases for J; bases not matched to a gene: 2. CDR3 sequence reads: CASSGDRSYEQYF. The DNA for the CDR3 is TGTGCCAGCAGCGGGGACAGGAGCTACGAGCAGTACTTC.

There are many counts of this clonotype. This chain connects TRBV6-1 to TRBJ2-1, with 12 bases lining up with TRBD1. CDR1 MNHNS and CDR2 SASEGT come from the germline V gene. The CDR3 runs 15 residues. V lost 6 bases to trimming and J lost 5 bases; unmatched junction nucleotides: 5. DNA for the CDR3: TGTGCCAGCAGACGGGACAGGGGGCCGAACAATGAGCAGTTCTTC. Amino acids: CASRRDRGPNNEQFF.